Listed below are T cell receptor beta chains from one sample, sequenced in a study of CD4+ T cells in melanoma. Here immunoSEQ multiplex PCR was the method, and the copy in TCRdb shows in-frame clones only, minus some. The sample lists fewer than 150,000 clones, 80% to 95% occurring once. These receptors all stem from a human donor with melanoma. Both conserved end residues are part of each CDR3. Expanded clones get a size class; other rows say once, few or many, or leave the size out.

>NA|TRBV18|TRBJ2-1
CASSPPTSGGYNEQFF
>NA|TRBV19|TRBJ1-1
CASSFRDTEAFF
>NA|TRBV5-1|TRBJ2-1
CASSLLKAGGSGNEQFF
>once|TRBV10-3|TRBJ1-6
CAISESGGSWEAPLHF
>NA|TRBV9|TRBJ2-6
CASSVGQKAPSGANVLTF
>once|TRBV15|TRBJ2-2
CATSRARANTGELFF
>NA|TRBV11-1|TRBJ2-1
CASSATGVDGPPFF
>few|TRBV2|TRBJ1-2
CASHEEGQGASGYTF
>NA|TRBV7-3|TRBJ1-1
CASSQEAGLGEAFF
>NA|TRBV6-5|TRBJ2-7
CASSWGRGAVGEQYF
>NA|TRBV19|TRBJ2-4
CASSPGITAIQYF
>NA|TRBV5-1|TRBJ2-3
CASSLPSGGATDTQYF
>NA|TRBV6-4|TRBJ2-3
CASADRGGLDTQYF
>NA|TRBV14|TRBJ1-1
CASSPSRAGNTEAFF
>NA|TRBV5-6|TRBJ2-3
CASSLIQDQTDTQYF
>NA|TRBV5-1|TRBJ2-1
CASSLVPDNEQFF
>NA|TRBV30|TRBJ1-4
CAWSVGQGVEKLFF
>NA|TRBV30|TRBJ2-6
CAWSVSGANVLTF
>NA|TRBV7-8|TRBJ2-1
CASSPTGGVGYNEQFF
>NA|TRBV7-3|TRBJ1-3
CASSFHGTVHFNSGNTIYF
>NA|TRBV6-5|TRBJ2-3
CASSFGTSTQYF
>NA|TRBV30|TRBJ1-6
CAWSDGQSYNSPLHF
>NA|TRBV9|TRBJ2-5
CASSVVGTSVQETQYF
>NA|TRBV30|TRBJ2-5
CAWRGRRGWDSETQYF
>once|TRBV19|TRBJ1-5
CASSIGGANQPQHF
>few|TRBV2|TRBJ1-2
CASSVSHYGYTF
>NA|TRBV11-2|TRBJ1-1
CASSLGQPNTEAFF
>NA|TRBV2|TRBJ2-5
CASSVGTRQETQYF
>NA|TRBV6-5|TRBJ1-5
CAPSCLRQGHRPQHF
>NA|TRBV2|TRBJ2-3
CASSPRLGSADTQYF
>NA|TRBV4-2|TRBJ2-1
CASSQPPSGTDYNEQFF
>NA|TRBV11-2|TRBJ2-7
CASSSAASGNYEQYF
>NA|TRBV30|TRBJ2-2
CAWRGRTRTGELFF
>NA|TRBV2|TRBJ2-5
CASKGVISQETQYF
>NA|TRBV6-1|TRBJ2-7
CASSANQEQYF
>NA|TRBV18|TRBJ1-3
CASSPGDSRDTIYF
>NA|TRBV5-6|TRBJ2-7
CASSLDRPPYEQYF
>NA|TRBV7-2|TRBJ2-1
CASSLDRGAHNEQFF
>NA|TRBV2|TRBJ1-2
CASSVGPRYGYTF
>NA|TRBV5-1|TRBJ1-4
CASGTGSEAGEKLFF
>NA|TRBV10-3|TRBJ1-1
CAIKRQGGTEAFF
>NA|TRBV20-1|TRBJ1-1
CSAGRAEAFF
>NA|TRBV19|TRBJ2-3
CASKEGGAATQYF
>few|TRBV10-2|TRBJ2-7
CASWGTSGSNSNYEQYF
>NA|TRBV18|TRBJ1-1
CASSQRTGMNTEAFF